Given below is one TCR beta chain in context. The repertoire was sequenced with immunoSEQ multiplex PCR; TCRdb's copy has only in-frame clones and lacks some. The data show some 240,000 clones, with about 86% seen just once and 2.5% to 3.5% held by the top ten. The data belong to a study of blood T cell repertoires in COVID-19. In assigning cohorts, the study relied on participant-reported clinical history. Germline lookup yields CDR1 SEHNR and CDR2 FQNEAQ (reference sequence). Germline trimming cut 1 base from V and 2 bases from J; bases unmatched to any gene: 10. This CDR3 is 18 amino acids long. The chain couples TRBV7-9 to TRBJ2-3, with 9 bases identical to TRBD2. The material sequenced was PBMCs or T cells enriched from blood (not recorded which). The TCR sequence derives from a woman in her forties with acute COVID-19. The CDR3: CASSLGGWTSVHTDTQYF. For the CDR3, the DNA is TGTGCCAGCAGCTTAGGGGGGTGGACTAGCGTACACACAGATACGCAGTATTTT.